One and the same sample provided the 10 T cell receptor beta chains below, sequenced in a study of Ad26.COV2.S vaccination and SARS-CoV-2 variants. Sequenced by immunoSEQ multiplex PCR; TCRdb stores in-frame clones only, minus some. The table lists approximately 360,000 clones, 83% of them singletons, with about 7.1% in the top ten. This sample's treatment: roughly 19 received Ad26.COV2.S at low or high dose, single or two shots; about 5 received placebo; per-sample allocation not given. Samples came from day 63 after the first vaccine or placebo injection. Specimen: peripheral blood, collected in a trial of Ad26.COV2.S vaccine versus placebo. These receptors all come from a person between 18 and 59 years old who received the Ad26.COV2.S COVID-19 vaccine or a placebo.

This chain joins TRBV4-1 and TRBJ2-5; 8 bases fit TRBD1. The germline gives CDR1 MGHRA, CDR2 YSYEKL. V trimming: 0 bases; J trimming: 5 bases; junction bases outside the gene matches: 5. This CDR3 is 15 amino acids long. The CDR3 region is CASSQEARQGETQYF. For the CDR3, the DNA is TGCGCCAGCAGCCAAGAGGCGAGACAGGGGGAGACCCAGTACTTC.

V usage is TRBV5-1 and J usage is TRBJ2-3, with D possibly TRBD2 on 6 matching bases. Germline loops: CDR1 SGHRS, CDR2 YFSETQ. V lost 3 bases and J 2 bases, leaving 13 bases between the germline ends. CDR3 length equals 15 residues. The CDR3 sequence: CASSYPGLPTDTQYF. As DNA, the CDR3 is TGCGCCAGCAGCTACCCGGGACTTCCCACAGATACGCAGTATTTT.

This clone was picked up a small number of times. The chain recombines TRBV5-6 with TRBJ1-2; 7 bases align to TRBD1. This CDR3 has 14 residues. Germline V gene data show CDR1 as SGHDT and CDR2 as YYEEEE. Losses at the gene ends were 2 bases for V and 7 bases for J; bases not matched to a gene: 8. CDR3 sequence (DNA): TGTGCCAGCAGCTTAGGCCAGGGGGTGGTTGGCTACACCTTC. Translating gives CASSLGQGVVGYTF.

The chain uses TRBV2 and TRBJ1-4; maybe TRBD1 (5 bases). The CDR3 runs 14 residues. Trimming took 1 base from V and 7 from J, leaving 10 bases between them. From germline, CDR1 is SNHLY and CDR2 FYNNEI. DNA of the CDR3: TGTGCCAGCAGTGAAGGGTGGGGGAGTGAAAAACTGTTTTTT. It encodes CASSEGWGSEKLFF.

The chain employs TRBV5-1 and TRBJ1-2, with D hard to call. The CDR3 is 13 residues long. Per the germline V gene, CDR1 is SGHRS and CDR2 is YFSETQ. Trimming stripped 2 bases from V and 3 bases from J, with 8 bases between. The CDR3 loop is CASSFVADYGYTF. In DNA, the CDR3 is TGCGCCAGCAGCTTTGTGGCTGACTATGGCTACACCTTC.

This chain connects TRBV13 to TRBJ2-7; no firm D call. Germline loops: CDR1 PRHDT, CDR2 FYEKMQ (reference sequence). The CDR3 is 12 residues long. The V end lost 0 bases, the J end lost 4 bases, and 4 bases lay between the germline ends. The CDR3 DNA is TGTGCCAGCAGCTTAGGGGGGTACGAGCAGTACTTC. It translates to CASSLGGYEQYF.

The chain is built from TRBV5-5 and TRBJ1-2, with D hard to call. V lost 1 base, J lost 6 bases, and 10 bases lay in between. CDR3 length equals 13 residues. Germline assignment: CDR1 SGHKS and CDR2 YYEKEE (reference sequence). The CDR3 nucleotides read TGTGCCAGCAGCTTGTGGGGAAATGATGGCTACACCTTC. Translated, it gives CASSLWGNDGYTF.

Here the CDR3 DNA reads TGTGCCAGCTCACCTATTACAGGGGCCCGGGGCACTGAAGCTTTCTTT. This translates into CASSPITGARGTEAFF. This chain joins TRBV18 and TRBJ1-1; 7 nucleotides agree with TRBD1. This CDR3 is built from 16 residues. The germline CDR1 and CDR2 sequences are KGHSH and LQKENI. The ends lost 3 bases at V and 4 bases at J; junction bases unmatched: 11.

This chain links TRBV5-1 with TRBJ1-2, with a weak D call TRBD1 (5 bases). The CDR3 consists of 13 residues. Germline V gene lookup returns CDR1 SGHRS and CDR2 YFSETQ. Trimming took off 5 bases at V and 4 bases at J, with 12 bases between the two ends. CDR3 amino acids: CASSGDGSYGYTF. The CDR3 DNA follows: TGCGCCAGCAGTGGGGACGGAAGCTATGGCTACACCTTC.

V is TRBV6-6 and J is TRBJ1-6; D uncertain. V lost 5 bases to trimming and J lost 3 bases, with 14 bases between them. Germline-derived CDR1 and CDR2 are MNHNY and SVGAGI (reference sequence). The CDR3 extends over 16 amino acids. The CDR3 coding sequence is TGTGCCAGCAGTCTATACGGTGCCGACTATAATTCACCCCTCCACTTT. Its translation is CASSLYGADYNSPLHF.